The rows below give T cell receptor beta chains drawn from one sample of a study of T cells after yellow fever vaccination. A single record per CDR3 protein comes from TCRdb applying MiXCR to the 5' RACE reads. The repertoire holds 500,000 to 650,000 distinct CDR3 sequences, with 17% as singletons. Sequenced material: PBMCs, taken 5 to 6 days after the first yellow fever vaccination. The receptors were gathered from a man between 18 and 29 years old who received the YFV17D yellow fever vaccine. The CDR3 runs from the conserved cysteine through the conserved F or W. The D gene is left open where the match is weak. Some rows mark clone size as missing; the rest say once, few, many or name a class of expanded clone.

cdr3_nt: TGCGCCAGCGAGGTGAGGGGGGGATCCTACAATGAGCAGTTCTTC
cdr3_aa: CASEVRGGSYNEQFF
v_call: TRBV5-1
j_call: TRBJ2-1
clone_size: .
d_call: .

cdr3_nt: TGTGCCAGCAGCGCGGGACAGATTGAAGCTTTCTTT
cdr3_aa: CASSAGQIEAFF
v_call: TRBV11-3
j_call: TRBJ1-1
clone_size: .
d_call: TRBD1

cdr3_nt: TGTGCCAGCAGCCCCCGGGACAGGGGGTACAATGAGCAGTTCTTC
cdr3_aa: CASSPRDRGYNEQFF
v_call: TRBV7-2
j_call: TRBJ2-1
clone_size: many
d_call: TRBD1

cdr3_nt: TGTGCCAGCAGCCAAGGGCAGGGTAGGGCAGATACGCAGTATTTT
cdr3_aa: CASSQGQGRADTQYF
v_call: TRBV3-1
j_call: TRBJ2-3
clone_size: few
d_call: .

cdr3_nt: TGTGCCAGCAGCTTGGACCTCCTCACTGAAGCTTTCTTT
cdr3_aa: CASSLDLLTEAFF
v_call: TRBV5-6
j_call: TRBJ1-1
clone_size: few
d_call: .

cdr3_nt: TGTGCCAGCAGCGTAGGACTTGGCAATCAGCCCCAGCATTTT
cdr3_aa: CASSVGLGNQPQHF
v_call: TRBV9
j_call: TRBJ1-5
clone_size: .
d_call: .

cdr3_nt: TGTGCCAGTAGTATTGGACAGGTCACTTCACCCCTCCACTTT
cdr3_aa: CASSIGQVTSPLHF
v_call: TRBV19
j_call: TRBJ1-6
clone_size: .
d_call: TRBD1

cdr3_nt: TGTGCCAGCAGTTACTCGCTGGCGCACCGCCGAGAGACCCAGTACTTC
cdr3_aa: CASSYSLAHRRETQYF
v_call: TRBV6-5
j_call: TRBJ2-5
clone_size: once
d_call: .

cdr3_nt: TGTGCCAGCAGCGGGTACAGGGCCAGCTCCTATAATTCACCCCTCCACTTT
cdr3_aa: CASSGYRASSYNSPLHF
v_call: TRBV7-2
j_call: TRBJ1-6
clone_size: few
d_call: .

cdr3_nt: TGCGCCAGCAGCTTGAGAGATTCATTGCGGGGGGTTCATGGCTACACCTTC
cdr3_aa: CASSLRDSLRGVHGYTF
v_call: TRBV5-1
j_call: TRBJ1-2
clone_size: few
d_call: .

cdr3_nt: TGTGCCAGCAGTTGGACCGGGTACATGGAGCAGTACTTC
cdr3_aa: CASSWTGYMEQYF
v_call: TRBV6-6
j_call: TRBJ2-7
clone_size: .
d_call: .

cdr3_nt: TGTGCCAGCAGTTTAGTCGGGCCGTTCACAGATACGCAGTATTTT
cdr3_aa: CASSLVGPFTDTQYF
v_call: TRBV12-3/TRBV12-4
j_call: TRBJ2-3
clone_size: .
d_call: .

cdr3_nt: TGCGCCAGCAGCTTGGCTTTGGTTGCGGGGGGCCGCTGGCAAGAGACCCAGTACTTC
cdr3_aa: CASSLALVAGGRWQETQYF
v_call: TRBV5-1
j_call: TRBJ2-5
clone_size: few
d_call: TRBD2

cdr3_nt: TGTGCCAGCAGCCAACGGGACTTCTCAGATACGCAGTATTTT
cdr3_aa: CASSQRDFSDTQYF
v_call: TRBV3-1
j_call: TRBJ2-3
clone_size: .
d_call: .

cdr3_nt: TGTGCCAGCAGTTTGGGACAGGGGGCAGAGATATACGAGCAGTACTTC
cdr3_aa: CASSLGQGAEIYEQYF
v_call: TRBV12-3/TRBV12-4
j_call: TRBJ2-7
clone_size: .
d_call: TRBD1

cdr3_nt: TGTGCCAGCATACTGTCCTCCGGGACTCTCTTCTATGGCTACACCTTC
cdr3_aa: CASILSSGTLFYGYTF
v_call: TRBV12-3/TRBV12-4
j_call: TRBJ1-2
clone_size: .
d_call: .

cdr3_nt: TGCGCCAGCAGCCAAGAGGCAAGGGAGGGGAACCTCTCTGGAAACACCATATATTTT
cdr3_aa: CASSQEAREGNLSGNTIYF
v_call: TRBV4-1
j_call: TRBJ1-3
clone_size: few
d_call: .

cdr3_nt: TGTGCCAGTAGGTTCGGGACAGGGGTATTGTATGAGCAGTTCTTC
cdr3_aa: CASRFGTGVLYEQFF
v_call: TRBV19
j_call: TRBJ2-1
clone_size: .
d_call: TRBD1

cdr3_nt: TGTGCCAGCACCTCCGAGGGCAGGGGGCAACATACGCAGTATTTT
cdr3_aa: CASTSEGRGQHTQYF
v_call: TRBV28
j_call: TRBJ2-3
clone_size: .
d_call: TRBD1

cdr3_nt: TGCGCCAGCAGCCATACTGAGGAGACCCAGTACTTC
cdr3_aa: CASSHTEETQYF
v_call: TRBV4-1
j_call: TRBJ2-5
clone_size: few
d_call: .

cdr3_nt: TGTGCTAGTGGTCTACTCCGGGACAGGGTAGTTGTTCCTAAGGGCTCCTACAATGAGCAGTTCTTC
cdr3_aa: CASGLLRDRVVVPKGSYNEQFF
v_call: TRBV12-5
j_call: TRBJ2-1
clone_size: few
d_call: TRBD1

cdr3_nt: TGCAGTGCTCGTAATCGTGGAGCGGGGGGTACCTACGAGCAGTACTTC
cdr3_aa: CSARNRGAGGTYEQYF
v_call: TRBV20-1
j_call: TRBJ2-7
clone_size: .
d_call: TRBD2

cdr3_nt: TGCGCCAGCAGCTTGTCTACACCGAACACTGAAGCTTTCTTT
cdr3_aa: CASSLSTPNTEAFF
v_call: TRBV5-1
j_call: TRBJ1-1
clone_size: .
d_call: .

cdr3_nt: TGTGCCAGCAGCGTAGTAGGGACCAGGGCCGATGAGCAGTTCTTC
cdr3_aa: CASSVVGTRADEQFF
v_call: TRBV9
j_call: TRBJ2-1
clone_size: few
d_call: .

cdr3_nt: TGTGCCAGCTCACCACCCTCAGGGGCGAGCTCCTACGAGCAGTACTTC
cdr3_aa: CASSPPSGASSYEQYF
v_call: TRBV18
j_call: TRBJ2-7
clone_size: .
d_call: .

cdr3_nt: TGTGCCAGCAGCCCCTCGCGGGGGGTGTCCTACGAGCAGTACTTC
cdr3_aa: CASSPSRGVSYEQYF
v_call: TRBV12-3/TRBV12-4
j_call: TRBJ2-7
clone_size: many
d_call: TRBD2

cdr3_nt: TGTGCCAGCAGTCCCCGTCTGCATCCTGAGTACGAGCAGTACTTC
cdr3_aa: CASSPRLHPEYEQYF
v_call: TRBV12-3/TRBV12-4
j_call: TRBJ2-7
clone_size: many
d_call: .

cdr3_nt: TGCGCCAGCAGCTCCGGGGGCACTAGCACAGATACGCAGTATTTT
cdr3_aa: CASSSGGTSTDTQYF
v_call: TRBV5-1
j_call: TRBJ2-3
clone_size: many
d_call: .

cdr3_nt: TGTGCCAGCAGTGGAAGGACCGGGAAGGATCAGCCCCAGCATTTT
cdr3_aa: CASSGRTGKDQPQHF
v_call: TRBV27
j_call: TRBJ1-5
clone_size: few
d_call: .

cdr3_nt: TGCGCCAGCGCTCGACAGGGGAACACTGAAGCTTTCTTT
cdr3_aa: CASARQGNTEAFF
v_call: TRBV5-1
j_call: TRBJ1-1
clone_size: many
d_call: TRBD1

cdr3_nt: TGCAGTGCTAGACATCTAACTTTGTTAAGGCGGGGGGGCCGGTACGAGCAGTACTTC
cdr3_aa: CSARHLTLLRRGGRYEQYF
v_call: TRBV20-1
j_call: TRBJ2-7
clone_size: .
d_call: TRBD2

cdr3_nt: TGTGCCAGCAGGTGGGGATACACTGAAGCTTTCTTT
cdr3_aa: CASRWGYTEAFF
v_call: TRBV25-1
j_call: TRBJ1-1
clone_size: many
d_call: .

cdr3_nt: TGCAGCGTTGGTGATTTAGCGGGGGCCTACAATGAGCAGTTCTTC
cdr3_aa: CSVGDLAGAYNEQFF
v_call: TRBV29-1
j_call: TRBJ2-1
clone_size: .
d_call: TRBD2

cdr3_nt: TGTGCCAGCAGCGTAGGGGACAGGAGCAATCAGCCCCAGCATTTT
cdr3_aa: CASSVGDRSNQPQHF
v_call: TRBV9
j_call: TRBJ1-5
clone_size: few
d_call: TRBD1

cdr3_nt: TGCGCCAGCAGCTTCACAGGGGCAGCCTACGAGCAGTACTTC
cdr3_aa: CASSFTGAAYEQYF
v_call: TRBV5-1
j_call: TRBJ2-7
clone_size: few
d_call: TRBD1

cdr3_nt: TGCGCCAGCAGCTTGGGTCTAGCGAGCACAGATACGCAGTATTTT
cdr3_aa: CASSLGLASTDTQYF
v_call: TRBV5-1
j_call: TRBJ2-3
clone_size: many
d_call: .

cdr3_nt: TGCGCCAGCAGGACTAGCATGAGGAACGGGGAGCTGTTTTTT
cdr3_aa: CASRTSMRNGELFF
v_call: TRBV5-1
j_call: TRBJ2-2
clone_size: .
d_call: TRBD2

cdr3_nt: TGTGCCAGCAGCTTAGCAAGTAGCGGGGGGGGATCCCGCACAGATACGCAGTATTTT
cdr3_aa: CASSLASSGGGSRTDTQYF
v_call: TRBV11-1
j_call: TRBJ2-3
clone_size: few
d_call: TRBD2

cdr3_nt: TGTGCCAGCAGTTTATCGAAGGGGGTCCTCGCTAGGAATGAGCAGTTCTTC
cdr3_aa: CASSLSKGVLARNEQFF
v_call: TRBV27
j_call: TRBJ2-1
clone_size: few
d_call: .

cdr3_nt: TGCGCCAGCAGCCAAGATCGGGGCAGCCAAGAGACCCAGTACTTC
cdr3_aa: CASSQDRGSQETQYF
v_call: TRBV4-1
j_call: TRBJ2-5
clone_size: few
d_call: .

cdr3_nt: TGTGCCAGCAGTGACGGGGGGGCTAGCACAGATACGCAGTATTTT
cdr3_aa: CASSDGGASTDTQYF
v_call: TRBV6-4
j_call: TRBJ2-3
clone_size: .
d_call: .

cdr3_nt: TGTGCCAGCAGCGTGGCCAGGGCGAACGAGCAGTACTTC
cdr3_aa: CASSVARANEQYF
v_call: TRBV7-9
j_call: TRBJ2-7
clone_size: .
d_call: .

cdr3_nt: TGTGCCAGCTCACCACCGGAGTATGATGGGGAAAAACTGTTTTTT
cdr3_aa: CASSPPEYDGEKLFF
v_call: TRBV18
j_call: TRBJ1-4
clone_size: .
d_call: .

cdr3_nt: TGTGCCAGCAGTGGGGACTACCGAATCTACAATGAGCAGTTCTTC
cdr3_aa: CASSGDYRIYNEQFF
v_call: TRBV12-3/TRBV12-4
j_call: TRBJ2-1
clone_size: .
d_call: TRBD2

cdr3_nt: TGTGCCAGCAGTTACGTCAGTGGAGGCAATCAGCCCCAGCATTTT
cdr3_aa: CASSYVSGGNQPQHF
v_call: TRBV6-5
j_call: TRBJ1-5
clone_size: few
d_call: .